This T cell receptor (beta chain) was observed in a study of beta chain features in type 1 diabetes (dated by TCRdb to between 2017 and 2018). Regarding the complete study: No differences in mean age, gender distribution, total cell number or subset yield were found between patients and healthy donors. Naive and central memory subsets were obtained from all 30 or so donors, but regulatory and stem cell-like memory subsets were isolated from only 8 patients and 8 healthy donors. A total of some 110 million sorted cells were examined across all samples, and the number of cells per subset was strongly correlated with RNA yield. In the study, recently diagnosed type 1 diabetes patients and matched healthy donors were compared on the TCRB repertoires of their sorted circulating CD4+ T cell subsets. What the research found in general, with its limitations: Fewer insertions and more nucleotide deletions at VDJ recombination sites were observed in patients with type 1 diabetes, implying thymic rearrangement abnormalities. In all four CD4+ subsets, TCRB CDR3 length was moderately but significantly shorter in type 1 diabetes patients. Naive, central memory and regulatory TCRB repertoires appeared more similar among patients than among healthy donors. Because small numbers of individuals were included in the HLA sub-analyses, any influence of HLA type on TCRB rearrangement was left unresolved. Shorter templates might be favored by PCR, yet because patient and control samples were amplified and corrected together, any such skew would affect both groups equally. Because cDNA rather than genomic DNA was sequenced, highly expressing activated cells could have been over-represented, although no difference in activation and CD3 levels was found between groups.

From a lookup of the germline V gene (reference sequence), CDR1 and CDR2 are LNHDA and SQIVND. From its cysteine to its phenylalanine, the CDR3 spans 12 amino acids. Only the CDR3 DNA is retained, 36 bases long and in frame from the first base. The junction shows trimming of 5 bases on V and 10 bases on J, plus 14 bases between the germline ends. In this sample, this clone turned up a few times. Its cognate antigen has yet to be identified. The record has no base qualities; no much larger clone is one base away. All of the isolated RNA was reverse transcribed with the High Capacity cDNA Reverse Transcription Kit, so expressed TCRB transcripts were sequenced. Deep immunoSEQ sequencing was applied to naive, central memory and regulatory T cell samples, giving an average of roughly 3.3 million total reads per sample. Sorted cells were lysed in RLT buffer, and RNA was extracted using DNase-treated RNeasy Micro or Mini kits according to cell number. Each cell subset was processed on its own to prevent cross-contamination, while patient and healthy donor samples were processed together. The immunoSEQ multiplex PCR was used to amplify TCRB sequences from cDNA, generating 87-bp fragments that spanned the CDR3 region. Amplicons were sequenced on the Illumina HiSeq platform. The published analysis was carried out like this. Synthetic template baselines were used to correct PCR bias computationally, reads within Hamming distance 2 were collapsed together, and singletons that could not be merged were discarded. Reads were aligned against IMGT to assign V, D and J genes, CDR3 length and insertions or deletions at six rearrangement sites. Within each subset, clonotype counts were normalized to sorted cell number, and only after that were true diversity and Gini coefficients computed with the tcR R package. Repertoire sharing was quantified using the overlap coefficient calculated on TCRB nucleotide sequences. Out-of-frame TCRB sequences from naive cells were analyzed as a proxy for the pre-selection repertoire. The immuneACCESS repertoire file appears here via TCRdb, limited to in-frame rearrangements. These files lack a portion of the clones; in checked studies, under half of the deficit traces to unresolved V genes, and the cause of the others is not known. From that table come the V and J calls and clone size; the DNA was used to work out D and trimming. The sample table contains roughly 290,000 clones; only one count was recorded for approximately 16% of them. The top ten clonotypes cover approximately 0.015% of the sample.

Each donor gave one peripheral blood draw, averaging around 120 mL, which was collected into heparinised tubes. A BD FACSAria II and a panel including CD45RO, CCR7, CD25, CD127, CD95 and CD27 were used to sort naive, central memory, regulatory and stem cell-like memory CD4+ T cells. Purity was above 95% for every sorted population. Right away, PBMCs were isolated by Lymphoprep density gradient centrifugation and were stained directly, with no culture step. So that batch effects would be minimized, each experiment stained and sorted samples in pairs, pairing one healthy donor with one patient. The sequence links TRBV19 to TRBJ1-1, with no D gene named confidently. Material for sequencing was naive CD4+ T cells from blood. The cell subset or site label for this specimen denotes: true naive CD4+ T cells. The receptor's source is a man aged 18 to 29 with type 1 diabetes. CDR3 loop: CASSSRGHAAFF. The DNA sequence is given as TGTGCCAGTAGTTCAAGAGGCCACGCAGCTTTCTTT.